The 23 T cell receptor beta chains presented below share a single source sample, sequenced in a study of vaccination effects on CD4 cells after COVID-19. Sequencing followed a ViraFEST assay step that expanded antigen-specific CD4+ T cells with viral peptide pools. Following a roughly ten-day culture, CD4+ T cells were purified. Having tested negative for nucleocapsid antibodies, the vaccine recipients showed no prior SARS-CoV-2 infection. The antigens for these receptors are not known. Generated by immunoSEQ multiplex PCR, the TCRdb table keeps only in-frame clones and is missing some. Of 65,000 or so clones listed, around 69% are singletons. The source material was CD4+ T cells from PBMCs cultured with HCoV-NL63 spike peptides, sampled before COVID-19 vaccination. All receptors come from a human donor who received a COVID-19 vaccine.

This rearrangement joins TRBV28 to TRBJ2-7; D possibly corresponds to TRBD1 (5 bases). This CDR3 has 15 amino acids. V lost 7 bases, J lost 6 bases, and 22 bases lay in between. Germline V CDR1 and CDR2: MDHEN, SYDVKM. The CDR3 region is CASTAGAVGQGEQYV. DNA of the CDR3: TGTGCCAGCACTGCCGGCGCCGTGGGGCAGGGCGAGCAGTACGTC.

In this sample, this clone turned up once. This chain connects TRBV5-6 to TRBJ1-2, with D perhaps matching TRBD1 (5 bases). This CDR3 has 15 amino acids. The germline gives CDR1 SGHDT, CDR2 YYEEEE. Trimming took off 0 bases at V and 4 bases at J, with 13 bases between the two ends. DNA of the CDR3: TGTGCCAGCAGCTTGGCCGGGACGGAAACCTATGGCTACACCTTC. Protein sequence: CASSLAGTETYGYTF.

The gene calls are TRBV3-1 (or the pseudogene TRBV3-2) and TRBJ1-4, with TRBD1 as a possible D gene (6 bases). This CDR3 is built from 15 residues. V was clipped by 2 bases and J by 5 bases, with 12 bases between them. The germline CDR1 and CDR2 sequences are LGHDT and YNNKEL (reference sequence). CDR3 DNA: TGTGCCAGCAGCCAACAGGGGAAACAAAATGAAAAACTGTTTTTT. This codes for CASSQQGKQNEKLFF.

CDR3 coding DNA: TGTGCCAGCAGTGACGCGGCCAGAAGCTCCTACGAGCAGTACGTC. Translation: CASSDAARSSYEQYV. The chain employs TRBV6-1 and TRBJ2-7; D remains ambiguous. The V end lost 3 bases, the J end lost 0 bases, and 12 bases lay between the germline ends. The CDR3 extends over 15 amino acids. Germline CDR1 is MNHNS and CDR2 is SASEGT.

This clone turned up a few times. This rearrangement joins TRBV3-1 (or the pseudogene TRBV3-2) to TRBJ1-2; tentative D call: TRBD1 (5 bases). Germline CDR1 reads LGHDT; CDR2 reads YNNKEL (reference sequence). The CDR3 loop spans 14 amino acids. V was cut by 7 bases and J by 2 bases, with 14 bases left in between. For the CDR3, the DNA is TGTGCCAGCACCCCTATGGGGGAGAACTATGGCTACACCTTC. It encodes CASTPMGENYGYTF.

For the CDR3, the DNA is TGCGCCAGCAGCGATCGGACAGTCACCGGGGAGCTGTTTTTT. Its translation is CASSDRTVTGELFF. The V call is TRBV5-1, the J call TRBJ2-2; possibly TRBD1 for D (6 bases). The CDR3 covers 14 residues. Germline values: CDR1 SGHRS, CDR2 YFSETQ. V was trimmed by 4 bases and J by 4 bases, leaving 11 bases between them.

The chain links TRBV19 to TRBJ2-4; the D gene could be TRBD1 or TRBD2 (5 bases each). Looked up from germline, CDR1 is LNHDA and CDR2 is SQIVND (reference sequence). Trimming removed 7 bases from V and 7 bases from J, with 14 bases in between. The CDR3 length is 13 residues. CDR3 sequence (DNA): TGTGCCAGTATGGGACGTGGGACGAACATTCAGTACTTC. This codes for CASMGRGTNIQYF.

This chain uses TRBV7-2 with TRBJ2-3, with 7 nucleotides matching TRBD2. From germline, CDR1 is SGHTA and CDR2 FQGNSA. The V gene end was trimmed by 5 bases and the J gene end by 1 base; junction bases not matched to a gene: 9. The CDR3 runs 16 residues. The CDR3: CASSPLGGGGTDTQYF. The CDR3, as DNA: TGTGCCAGCAGCCCCCTTGGCGGGGGAGGCACAGATACGCAGTATTTT.

This clone came up a few times. J is TRBJ2-3 and V is TRBV7-9; D perhaps matches TRBD2 (6 bases). Per the germline V gene, CDR1 is SEHNR and CDR2 is FQNEAQ (reference sequence). This CDR3 comprises 17 residues. The ends were cut back, 0 bases at V and 0 bases at J, with 13 bases in the middle. This CDR3 reads CASSLAPQGLSTDTQYF. The CDR3 DNA reads as TGTGCCAGCAGCTTAGCGCCCCAGGGACTTAGCACAGATACGCAGTATTTT.

The chain carries TRBV19 and TRBJ1-3; 9 positions match TRBD1. Germline values: CDR1 LNHDA, CDR2 SQIVND (reference sequence). The CDR3 is made up of 14 amino acids. The V segment lost 6 bases and the J segment 3 bases; nucleotides outside the gene matches: 3. The CDR3 coding sequence is TGTGCCAGTAGCGGACAGGGGATTGGAAACACCATATATTTT. It is translated as CASSGQGIGNTIYF.

The chain links TRBV3-1 (or the pseudogene TRBV3-2) to TRBJ2-6, with 11 bases that match TRBD1. Trimming cost V 4 bases and J 4 bases; bases outside gene matches: 12. The CDR3 spans 19 residues. Germline values: CDR1 LGHDT, CDR2 YNNKEL (reference sequence). CDR3 DNA: TGTGCCAGCAGCCCGCCATTGGGGACAGGGGGACAAGGGGCCAACGTCCTGACTTTC. It translates to CASSPPLGTGGQGANVLTF.

The chain has TRBV28 and TRBJ1-1; no clear D gene. CDR3 length equals 15 residues. The germline CDR1 and CDR2 sequences are MDHEN and SYDVKM. V was trimmed by 2 bases and J by 8 bases, leaving 18 bases between them. The CDR3 nucleotides are TGTGCCAGCAGTTTAACTTCGGCGGCGACGGGAGAAGCTTTCTTT. Its protein is CASSLTSAATGEAFF.

The V call is TRBV7-2, the J call TRBJ1-1, with 7 bases aligning to TRBD1. J lost 3 bases, V lost 3 bases, and 1 base had no gene match. The germline V gene encodes CDR1 SGHTA and CDR2 FQGNSA. The CDR3 contains 13 residues. The CDR3 bases are TGTGCCAGCAGCTTTACAGGGGACACTGAAGCTTTCTTT. Encoded protein: CASSFTGDTEAFF.

The V gene is TRBV5-1, the J gene TRBJ2-3, with D possibly matching TRBD1 (5 bases). This CDR3 is 12 amino acids long. V lost 0 bases, J lost 6 bases, and 5 bases lay in between. Per germline, CDR1 SGHRS and CDR2 YFSETQ. The CDR3 region is CASSLGGDTQYF. Written as DNA, the CDR3 is TGCGCCAGCAGCTTGGGGGGCGATACGCAGTATTTT. Supplemented by reference TRBV5-1 and TRBJ2-3, the full variable domain reads KAGVTQTPRYLIKTRGQQVTLSCSPISGHRSVSWYQQTPGQGLQFLFEYFSETQRNKGNFPGRFSGRQFSNSRSEMNVSTLELGDSALYLCASSLGGDTQYFGPGTRLTVL.

This clone was seen only once. The gene calls are TRBV6-6 and TRBJ1-2, with D uncertain. The CDR3 consists of 15 residues. The germline V gene has CDR1 MNHNY and CDR2 SVGAGI (reference sequence). V shed 6 bases and J shed 4 bases, with 18 bases lying between them. CDR3 nucleotides: TGTGCCAGCAGCCCACCGGGGTCCGTTGGCTATGGCTACACCTTC. It is translated as CASSPPGSVGYGYTF.

Comments on this clone: One junction end does not reproduce the germline sequence, and a read error may be involved. The chain combines TRBV28 with TRBJ1-2, with D perhaps matching TRBD1 (6 bases). This CDR3 is 11 amino acids long. From germline, CDR1 is MDHEN and CDR2 SYDVKM. The CDR3 loop is CASSYKTGLAF. CDR3 nucleotide sequence: TGTGCCAGCAGTTACAAGACAGGCCTCGCCTTC.

This clone was detected a few times. The chain is built from TRBV7-2 and TRBJ2-4; 9 bases align to TRBD2. Trimming at V came to 5 bases and at J to 6 bases, leaving 8 bases not matched to a gene. Germline V gene sequence: CDR1 SGHTA, CDR2 FQGNSA. The CDR3 totals 15 residues. The CDR3 nucleotides read TGTGCCAGCAGCGCGGGGGGGCCGCGGGTAAACATTCAGTACTTC. The encoded protein is CASSAGGPRVNIQYF. The whole variable domain, remainder taken from reference TRBV7-2 and TRBJ2-4, is GAGVSQSPSNKVTEKGKDVELRCDPISGHTALYWYRQSLGQGLEFLIYFQGNSAPDKSGLPSDRFSAERTGGSVSTLTIQRTQQEDSAVYLCASSAGGPRVNIQYFGAGTRLSVL.

Only a few counts were recorded for this clone. The chain employs TRBV2 and TRBJ1-2, with 7 positions matching TRBD1. This CDR3 is 14 amino acids long. V dropped 7 bases and J dropped 2; count of bases not matched to a gene: 7. Germline V gene lookup returns CDR1 SNHLY and CDR2 FYNNEI. In DNA, the CDR3 is TGTGCCAGCACTGGGGACAGCCGCAACTATGGCTACACCTTC. Its translation: CASTGDSRNYGYTF.

This rearrangement joins TRBV5-1 to TRBJ1-6, with TRBD1 identical over 7 bases. CDR1 is SGHRS and CDR2 is YFSETQ in the germline V gene. Losses at the gene ends were 4 bases for V and 8 bases for J; bases not matched to a gene: 3. The CDR3 extends over 13 amino acids. The CDR3 spells CASSPDRDSPLHF. The CDR3 DNA reads as TGCGCCAGCAGCCCTGACAGGGATTCACCCCTCCACTTT.

The CDR3 reads CASRVDGGSTNEKLFF. The CDR3 bases are TGTGCCAGTAGGGTGGACGGAGGATCAACTAATGAAAAACTGTTTTTT. This chain uses TRBV19 with TRBJ1-4; no definite D call. Germline V gives CDR1 LNHDA, CDR2 SQIVND (reference sequence). V shed 6 bases and J shed 0 bases, with 14 bases lying between them. The CDR3 extends over 16 amino acids.

The genes are TRBV5-6 and TRBJ1-3; unclear D gene. CDR3 size: 17 residues. CDR1 and CDR2 from the germline V gene are SGHDT and YYEEEE. The V end was cut by 0 bases, the J end by 0 bases, with 13 bases between. In nucleotides, the CDR3 is TGTGCCAGCAGCTTGGTTGGTCACCTATACTCTGGAAACACCATATATTTT. It specifies CASSLVGHLYSGNTIYF.

This clone was recorded only once. The chain recombines TRBV19 with TRBJ2-1; TRBD2 matches 9 bases. Germline assignment: CDR1 LNHDA and CDR2 SQIVND (reference sequence). This CDR3 is built from 16 residues. Unmatched junction bases numbered 9, after V lost 4 bases and J lost 5 bases. CDR3 sequence (DNA): TGTGCCAGTAGTACCCTCGGCGGGGGGGCGCACAATGAGCAGTTCTTC. This codes for CASSTLGGGAHNEQFF.

The chain has TRBV18 and TRBJ2-3; 9 bases are a match to TRBD2. There are 17 residues in the CDR3. Germline CDR1 KGHSH, CDR2 LQKENI. J gave up 1 base and V 2 bases, and 7 bases lay outside the gene matches. The CDR3 DNA reads TGTGCCAGCTCACCAGCCTCAGCGGGGGGCGGCACAGATACGCAGTATTTT. As protein: CASSPASAGGGTDTQYF.